This entry lists 22 T cell receptor beta chains sequenced from one sample in a study of blood T cell repertoires in COVID-19. Using immunoSEQ multiplex PCR, the repertoire was profiled, and TCRdb retains in-frame clones only, with some absent. This sample yields more than 250,000 clones, of which over 80% are seen a single time; 3.5% to 5.5% belongs to the top ten. The material sequenced was peripheral blood. The receptors were sampled from a man in his sixties who had recovered from COVID-19.

The chain recombines TRBV5-1 with TRBJ2-1; possibly TRBD2 for D (5 bases). With 4 bases removed from V and 8 bases from J, the gap between germline ends came to 16 bases. Germline assignment: CDR1 SGHRS and CDR2 YFSETQ. This CDR3 region has 14 residues. The CDR3 coding sequence is TGCGCCAGCAGCCGGCGGACCCTCGGGGATGAGCAGTTCTTC. It translates to CASSRRTLGDEQFF.

The chain recombines TRBV19 with TRBJ1-5; 10 bases are shared with TRBD1. J was trimmed by 0 bases and V by 5 bases; bases with no gene match: 7. The germline CDR1 and CDR2 sequences are LNHDA and SQIVND (reference sequence). This CDR3 is 17 amino acids long. CDR3 coding DNA: TGTGCCAGTAGTTCGGACAGGGGGTTCGATAGCAATCAGCCCCAGCATTTT. Its translation is CASSSDRGFDSNQPQHF.

The rearrangement uses TRBV7-9 and TRBJ2-3; 8 positions agree with TRBD1. Germline lookup yields CDR1 SEHNR and CDR2 FQNEAQ (reference sequence). J lost 4 bases, V lost 2 bases, and 5 bases had no gene match. CDR3 size: 15 residues. CDR3: CASSLWAGGADTQYF. The CDR3 DNA sequence: TGTGCCAGCAGCTTATGGGCAGGGGGCGCAGATACGCAGTATTTT.

The rearrangement joins TRBV3-1 (or the pseudogene TRBV3-2) to TRBJ1-5, with D hard to call. CDR1 and CDR2 from the germline V gene are LGHDT and YNNKEL (reference sequence). CDR3 length equals 15 residues. With 0 bases removed from V and 2 bases from J, the gap between germline ends came to 8 bases. The CDR3 reads CASSQDLAGNQPQHF. The CDR3 DNA sequence: TGTGCCAGCAGCCAAGATCTAGCTGGCAATCAGCCCCAGCATTTT.

The gene calls are TRBV3-1 (or the pseudogene TRBV3-2) and TRBJ2-3; TRBD2 might be the D (6 bases). V lost 0 bases to trimming and J lost 2 bases, with 9 bases between them. The CDR3 totals 15 residues. Germline loops: CDR1 LGHDT, CDR2 YNNKEL (reference sequence). The DNA for the CDR3 is TGTGCCAGCAGCCAAGAAGGGCGGGACACAGATACGCAGTATTTT. It yields the protein CASSQEGRDTDTQYF.

This clone was counted many times. The rearrangement joins TRBV19 to TRBJ2-2; perhaps TRBD1 as D (5 bases). The germline CDR1 and CDR2 sequences are LNHDA and SQIVND (reference sequence). This CDR3 contains 12 residues. Trimming left V 8 bases short and J 5 bases short, with 9 bases between. CDR3 in DNA: TGTGCCAGTCTCAGGGAAACCGGGGAGCTGTTTTTT. Translated, it gives CASLRETGELFF.

This clone came up once. V and J are TRBV14 and TRBJ2-1, with D possibly TRBD2 on 5 matching bases. Germline values: CDR1 SGHDN, CDR2 FVKESK. V was clipped by 4 bases and J by 6 bases, with 13 bases between them. The CDR3 is 14 amino acids. The CDR3 protein is CASSPAWAGNEQFF. The CDR3 DNA reads TGTGCCAGCAGCCCCGCCTGGGCGGGCAATGAGCAGTTCTTC.

This CDR3 is CASSSRQGSEAFF. The CDR3 bases are TGTGCCAGCAGCTCCCGGCAGGGGTCTGAAGCTTTCTTT. The chain has TRBV7-9 and TRBJ1-1, with D perhaps TRBD1 (6 bases). Trimming took off 4 bases at V and 6 bases at J, with 12 bases between the two ends. Germline V gene data show CDR1 as SEHNR and CDR2 as FQNEAQ (reference sequence). This CDR3 is built from 13 residues.

The rearrangement uses TRBV19 and TRBJ2-2; 9 nucleotides agree with TRBD1. The CDR3 runs to 14 residues. V trimming: 5 bases; J trimming: 4 bases; junction bases outside the gene matches: 2. Germline V gene data show CDR1 as LNHDA and CDR2 as SQIVND (reference sequence). This CDR3 is CASSGQGSTGELFF. Written as DNA, the CDR3 is TGTGCCAGTAGTGGACAGGGGAGCACCGGGGAGCTGTTTTTT.

V usage is TRBV6-1 and J usage is TRBJ2-4, with TRBD1 as a possible D gene (5 bases). V lost 0 bases and J 0 bases, leaving 15 bases between the germline ends. Germline V gene data show CDR1 as MNHNS and CDR2 as SASEGT. This CDR3 spans 18 amino acids. CDR3 loop: CASSEAGEQELAKNIQYF. The DNA of the CDR3 is TGTGCCAGCAGTGAAGCAGGGGAACAGGAGTTAGCCAAAAACATTCAGTACTTC.

The chain combines TRBV11-2 with TRBJ2-5; D may be TRBD2 (6 bases). This CDR3 is built from 15 residues. V was trimmed by 0 bases and J by 4 bases, leaving 12 bases between them. CDR1 is SGHAT and CDR2 is FQNNGV in the germline V gene. The CDR3 here is CASSLDRVGGETQYF. CDR3 nucleotide sequence: TGTGCCAGCAGCTTAGATCGGGTGGGGGGAGAGACCCAGTACTTC.

The rearrangement links TRBV29-1 to TRBJ2-5, with D perhaps TRBD1 (5 bases). V was shortened by 4 bases and J by 5 bases, with 14 bases between the two germline ends. The germline CDR1 and CDR2 sequences are SQVTM and ANQGSEA. The CDR3 is 13 residues long. CDR3: CSVVPPGWETQYF. As DNA, the CDR3 is TGCAGCGTTGTCCCCCCAGGGTGGGAGACCCAGTACTTC.

The chain uses TRBV15 and TRBJ2-7; 10 positions agree with TRBD1. Germline trimming cut 2 bases from V and 4 bases from J; bases unmatched to any gene: 5. CDR1 is LNHNV, CDR2 YYDKDF, per germline (reference sequence). The CDR3 consists of 15 residues. CDR3 sequence: CATSRTGTGVYEQYF. CDR3 nucleotide sequence: TGTGCCACCAGCAGAACCGGGACAGGGGTATACGAGCAGTACTTC.

The chain employs TRBV7-8 and TRBJ1-4; 9 bases match TRBD1. The length of the CDR3 is 15 residues. The ends lost 5 bases at V and 3 bases at J; junction bases unmatched: 4. The germline V gene has CDR1 SGHVS and CDR2 FQNEAQ. The CDR3 protein is CASSLTGGANEKLFF. DNA of the CDR3: TGTGCCAGCAGCCTGACAGGGGGAGCTAATGAAAAACTGTTTTTT.

This clone was seen a handful of times. CDR3 DNA: TGTGCCAGCAAGGAGGGTGGATCGAACACTGAAGCTTTCTTT. Translating it yields CASKEGGSNTEAFF. The chain carries TRBV2 and TRBJ1-1; D ambiguous. CDR1 is SNHLY and CDR2 is FYNNEI in the germline V gene. Deletions cut 7 bases from V and 1 base from J, with 13 bases between. The CDR3 totals 14 residues.

CDR3 nucleotide sequence: TGTGCCAGCTCGAGGCGGTGGTTGGAGACCCAGTACTTC. It is translated as CASSRRWLETQYF. The chain carries TRBV2 and TRBJ2-5; unclear D gene. The ends were cut back, 8 bases at V and 5 bases at J, with 15 bases in the middle. The length of the CDR3 is 13 residues. CDR1 SNHLY and CDR2 FYNNEI come from the germline V gene.

This sequence joins TRBV6-5 and TRBJ2-1, with 9 bases fitting TRBD1. The V and J ends lost 6 bases and 11 bases, in that order; junction bases with no gene match: 5. The CDR3 loop spans 12 amino acids. The germline CDR1 and CDR2 sequences are MNHEY and SVGAGI. The CDR3, as DNA: TGTGCCAGCAGCCAAACAGGGGGCCAGCAGTTCTTC. Translating it yields CASSQTGGQQFF.

This chain joins TRBV7-9 and TRBJ2-2, with D possibly being TRBD2 (6 bases). Germline values: CDR1 SEHNR, CDR2 FQNEAQ (reference sequence). Trimming removed 7 bases from V and 4 bases from J, with 19 bases in between. CDR3 length: 16 residues. This CDR3 is CASTPPAATSTGELFF. For the CDR3, the DNA is TGTGCCAGCACCCCCCCTGCCGCGACTAGCACCGGGGAGCTGTTTTTT.

The chain links TRBV7-9 to TRBJ2-2; 8 nucleotides agree with TRBD1. CDR1 is SEHNR, CDR2 FQNEAQ, per germline (reference sequence). Losses at the gene ends were 5 bases for V and 6 bases for J; bases not matched to a gene: 11. The CDR3 extends over 16 amino acids. CDR3 nucleotide sequence: TGTGCCAGCAGCGGACAAGACAGGGGAATAGCCGGGGAGCTGTTTTTT. Translation: CASSGQDRGIAGELFF.

CDR3 nucleotides: TGTGCCAGTAGTATAACAGGGAGGAACACTGAAGCTTTCTTT. Translating gives CASSITGRNTEAFF. The rearrangement uses TRBV19 and TRBJ1-1; tentatively, D is TRBD1 (6 bases). V shed 2 bases and J shed 1 base, with 8 bases lying between them. CDR1 and CDR2 (germline): LNHDA, SQIVND (reference sequence). CDR3 length: 14 amino acids.

This clone was counted a few times. The chain is built from TRBV21-1 and TRBJ2-5; TRBD1 is the table's D call, not checked against the DNA. TRBV21-1 is a recognized pseudogene. The CDR3 length is 12 residues. CDR3 residues: CATGDSQETQYF. CDR3 bases: TGTGCTACAGGGGACAGTCAAGAGACCCAGTACTTC.

The chain carries TRBV30 and TRBJ2-7; D remains ambiguous. CDR1 and CDR2 from the germline V gene are GTSNPN and SVGIG (reference sequence). This CDR3 contains 14 residues. Trimming left V 0 bases short and J 2 bases short, with 11 bases between. CDR3 residues: CAWSVDSRTYEQYF. CDR3 nucleotide sequence: TGTGCCTGGAGTGTAGACTCGCGGACCTACGAGCAGTACTTC.